A selection of T cell receptor beta chains follows, all from one sample in a study of shared clonotypes between healthy human individuals. Method: immunoSEQ multiplex PCR; TCRdb's copy keeps in-frame clones and lacks some. The repertoire has 2 million to 2.5 million clones, almost 96% of them found once; the top ten carry more than 0.1%. The sequencing input was naive CD4+ T cells sorted from blood. These receptor sequences come from a man between 18 and 29 years old in good health. CDR3s include the opening cysteine and the closing phenylalanine or tryptophan. D genes are given only for firm matches. Clone size appears in some rows only: once, few, many, or a class for an expanded clone.

clone size	J gene	V gene	D gene	CDR3 protein	CDR3 DNA
.	TRBJ1-6	TRBV2	.	CASTETENSPLHF	TGTGCCAGCACGGAGACGGAAAATTCACCCCTCCACTTT
.	TRBJ2-7	TRBV10-2	TRBD2	CASSEEGTSARSEQYF	TGCGCCAGCAGTGAGGAGGGCACTAGCGCGCGATCCGAGCAGTACTTC
.	TRBJ2-1	TRBV5-4	TRBD1	CASSLGGLKSNEQFF	TGTGCCAGCAGCCTAGGGGGCCTGAAATCCAATGAGCAGTTCTTC
.	TRBJ2-7	TRBV2	.	CASHSYPESSYEQYF	TGTGCCAGCCATTCATATCCCGAGAGCTCCTACGAGCAGTACTTC
many	TRBJ1-1	TRBV2	.	CASSVNTEAFF	TGTGCCAGCAGTGTGAACACTGAAGCTTTCTTT
.	TRBJ2-7	TRBV4-1	TRBD1	CASSQVRDRGREQYF	TGCGCCAGCAGCCAAGTTAGGGACAGGGGACGGGAGCAGTACTTC
.	TRBJ1-5	TRBV2	.	CASRLGTSLSNQPQHF	TGTGCCAGCAGACTGGGCACAAGCCTTAGCAATCAGCCCCAGCATTTT
.	TRBJ1-2	TRBV25-1	.	CASSESGRGYGYTF	TGTGCCAGCAGTGAATCGGGCAGGGGCTATGGCTACACCTTC
.	TRBJ1-5	TRBV6-6	.	CASSSTQADRQPQHF	TGTGCCAGCAGTTCTACTCAGGCTGATAGGCAGCCCCAGCATTTT
.	TRBJ1-2	TRBV15	.	CATRSTGSYGYTF	TGTGCCACCAGAAGCACAGGCTCCTATGGCTACACCTTC
.	TRBJ1-6	TRBV9	.	CASSARQNYNSPLHF	TGTGCCAGCAGCGCCCGACAGAACTATAATTCACCCCTCCACTTT
.	TRBJ2-3	TRBV7-9	.	CASSLDGGGTDTQYF	TGTGCCAGCAGCTTAGATGGGGGCGGCACAGATACGCAGTATTTT
.	TRBJ2-5	TRBV11-2	TRBD1	CASRDRVGETQYF	TGTGCCAGCAGAGACAGGGTCGGGGAGACCCAGTACTTC
.	TRBJ2-5	TRBV7-2	.	CASSRGGAEETQYF	TGTGCCAGCAGCCGCGGCGGGGCTGAGGAGACCCAGTACTTC
.	TRBJ1-4	TRBV2	.	CASKSTGAYEKLFF	TGTGCCAGCAAAAGCACGGGGGCTTATGAAAAACTGTTTTTT
.	TRBJ2-7	TRBV5-5	.	CASSFWGGTSEQYF	TGTGCCAGCAGCTTTTGGGGTGGCACTAGCGAGCAGTACTTC
.	TRBJ2-6	TRBV15	.	CATSANLRGSGANVLTF	TGTGCCACCAGCGCAAATTTAAGGGGCTCTGGGGCCAACGTCCTGACTTTC
.	TRBJ2-1	TRBV9	.	CASSSRDWNNEQFF	TGTGCCAGCAGCTCACGGGACTGGAACAATGAGCAGTTCTTC
.	TRBJ2-7	TRBV5-1	.	CASTPNLAGGTYEQYF	TGCGCCAGCACCCCCAACCTGGCAGGGGGGACCTACGAGCAGTACTTC
.	TRBJ1-4	TRBV7-9	.	CASTQVNVGEKLFF	TGTGCCAGCACCCAAGTAAATGTTGGTGAAAAACTGTTTTTT
.	TRBJ2-2	TRBV11-3	.	CASSLNSGELFF	TGTGCCAGCAGCTTGAACTCCGGGGAGCTGTTTTTT
.	TRBJ1-3	TRBV10-1	.	CASRLTGNTIYF	TGCGCCAGCAGGCTCACTGGAAACACCATATATTTT
.	TRBJ2-1	TRBV6-5	.	CASSRGSPYNEQFF	TGTGCCAGCAGTAGGGGAAGTCCCTACAATGAGCAGTTCTTC
once	TRBJ2-7	TRBV4-3	TRBD1	CASSQAFGTGGSEQYF	TGCGCCAGCAGCCAAGCTTTCGGGACAGGGGGCTCCGAGCAGTACTTC
few	TRBJ2-7	TRBV21-1	.	CASSWDEQYF	TGTGCCAGCAGTTGGGACGAGCAGTACTTC
.	TRBJ2-1	TRBV7-2	TRBD2	CASSSSGSPYNEQFF	TGTGCCAGCAGCTCTAGCGGGAGCCCCTACAATGAGCAGTTCTTC
.	TRBJ1-6	TRBV7-8	TRBD1	CASSLGDRGYSYNSPLHF	TGTGCCAGCAGCTTAGGAGACAGGGGATACTCCTATAATTCACCCCTCCACTTT
.	TRBJ2-3	TRBV29-1	.	CSVDRGLAQYF	TGCAGCGTTGATAGGGGGTTGGCGCAGTATTTT
.	TRBJ2-5	TRBV18	.	CASSPTGLQETQYF	TGTGCCAGCTCACCGACGGGCCTCCAAGAGACCCAGTACTTC
few	TRBJ1-2	TRBV6-5	TRBD1	CASSLTGDYGYTF	TGTGCCAGCAGTTTGACAGGGGACTATGGCTACACCTTC
.	TRBJ2-3	TRBV5-6	TRBD2	CASSRQSGSGTDTQYF	TGTGCCAGCAGTCGTCAAAGCGGGAGTGGGACAGATACGCAGTATTTT
once	TRBJ1-1	TRBV6-5	.	CASTSVESPTEAFF	TGTGCCAGCACGTCTGTGGAGAGCCCCACTGAAGCTTTCTTT
.	TRBJ2-2	TRBV4-1	TRBD2	CASSQPWSSGGAGELFF	TGCGCCAGCAGCCAACCTTGGTCCAGCGGGGGGGCCGGGGAGCTGTTTTTT
.	TRBJ2-7	TRBV4-1	.	CASSQEWRDEQYF	TGCGCCAGCAGCCAAGAATGGCGGGACGAGCAGTACTTC
.	TRBJ2-5	TRBV6-6	.	CASSPVPGSQETQYF	TGTGCCAGCAGTCCAGTTCCCGGGTCCCAAGAGACCCAGTACTTC
.	TRBJ1-1	TRBV15	.	CATIPGGGPDTEAFF	TGTGCCACCATCCCTGGGGGGGGGCCGGACACTGAAGCTTTCTTT
.	TRBJ2-5	TRBV10-3	.	CAISESSGTRGETQYF	TGTGCCATCAGTGAGTCCTCCGGGACCCGGGGGGAGACCCAGTACTTC
.	TRBJ2-6	TRBV27	TRBD2	CASSLISGGPGANVLTF	TGTGCCAGCAGTTTGATTAGCGGGGGGCCTGGGGCCAACGTCCTGACTTTC
.	TRBJ1-1	TRBV18	TRBD1	CASSPPGQGASSEAFF	TGTGCCAGCTCACCACCGGGTCAGGGGGCTTCGTCTGAAGCTTTCTTT
.	TRBJ2-3	TRBV4-1	.	CASSQAAGSSTDTQYF	TGCGCCAGCAGCCAAGCCGCAGGGTCAAGCACAGATACGCAGTATTTT
.	TRBJ2-7	TRBV7-9	.	CASSLVGQEATNF	TGTGCCAGCAGCTTAGTTGGGCAGGAGGCAACGAACTTC
.	TRBJ1-4	TRBV6-5	.	CASSGGAGEKLFF	TGTGCCAGCAGCGGGGGAGCCGGTGAAAAACTGTTTTTT
.	TRBJ2-3	TRBV5-4	TRBD2	CASSLTSGYTDTQYF	TGTGCCAGCAGCTTGACTAGCGGCTACACAGATACGCAGTATTTT
.	TRBJ2-5	TRBV6-6	.	CASSYIAGGETQYF	TGTGCCAGCAGTTACATCGCGGGCGGGGAGACCCAGTACTTC
.	TRBJ2-7	TRBV11-2	TRBD2	CASSIATSGRRGEQYF	TGTGCCAGCAGCATAGCCACTAGCGGGAGACGAGGGGAGCAGTACTTC
.	TRBJ2-1	TRBV7-2	TRBD2	CASSLGGGDRDEQFF	TGTGCCAGCAGCTTGGGCGGGGGGGATCGCGATGAGCAGTTCTTC